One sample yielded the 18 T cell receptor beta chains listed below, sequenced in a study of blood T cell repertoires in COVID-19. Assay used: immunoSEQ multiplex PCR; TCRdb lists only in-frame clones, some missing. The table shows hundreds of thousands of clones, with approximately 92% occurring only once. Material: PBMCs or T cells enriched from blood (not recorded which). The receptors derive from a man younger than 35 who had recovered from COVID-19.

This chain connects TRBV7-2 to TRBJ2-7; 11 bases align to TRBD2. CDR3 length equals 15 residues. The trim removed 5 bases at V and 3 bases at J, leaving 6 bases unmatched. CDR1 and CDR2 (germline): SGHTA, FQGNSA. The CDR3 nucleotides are TGTGCCAGCAGCCCTAGCGGGGGGTACTTCTACGAGCAGTACTTC. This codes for CASSPSGGYFYEQYF. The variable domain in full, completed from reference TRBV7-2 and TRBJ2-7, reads GAGVSQSPSNKVTEKGKDVELRCDPISGHTALYWYRQSLGQGLEFLIYFQGNSAPDKSGLPSDRFSAERTGGSVSTLTIQRTQQEDSAVYLCASSPSGGYFYEQYFGPGTRLTVT.

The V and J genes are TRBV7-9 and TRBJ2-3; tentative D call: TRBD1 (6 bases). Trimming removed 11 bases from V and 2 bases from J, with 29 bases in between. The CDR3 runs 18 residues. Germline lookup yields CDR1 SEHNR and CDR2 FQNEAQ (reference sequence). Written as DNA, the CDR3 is TGTGCCTCAAGGATGGGGACACTGGGGAGAGGGTACACAGATACGCAGTATTTT. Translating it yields CASRMGTLGRGYTDTQYF.

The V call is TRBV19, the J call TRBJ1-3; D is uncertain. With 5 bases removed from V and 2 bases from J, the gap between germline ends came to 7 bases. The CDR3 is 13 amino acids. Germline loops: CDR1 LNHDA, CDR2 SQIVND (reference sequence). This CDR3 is CASSPTAGNTIYF. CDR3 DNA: TGTGCCAGTAGTCCCACGGCTGGAAACACCATATATTTT.

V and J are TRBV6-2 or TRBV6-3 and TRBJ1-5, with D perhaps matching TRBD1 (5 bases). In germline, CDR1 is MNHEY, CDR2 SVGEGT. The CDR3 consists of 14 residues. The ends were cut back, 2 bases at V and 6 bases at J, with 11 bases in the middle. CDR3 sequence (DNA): TGTGCCAGCAGTTACGGTGGGGCACCTCAGCCCCAGCATTTT. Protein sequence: CASSYGGAPQPQHF.

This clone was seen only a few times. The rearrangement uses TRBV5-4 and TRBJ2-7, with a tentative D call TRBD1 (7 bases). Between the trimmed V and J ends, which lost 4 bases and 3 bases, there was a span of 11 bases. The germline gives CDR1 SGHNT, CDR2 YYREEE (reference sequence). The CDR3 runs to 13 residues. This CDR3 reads CASSQGGFYEQYF. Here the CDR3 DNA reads TGTGCCAGCAGCCAGGGGGGCTTCTACGAGCAGTACTTC.

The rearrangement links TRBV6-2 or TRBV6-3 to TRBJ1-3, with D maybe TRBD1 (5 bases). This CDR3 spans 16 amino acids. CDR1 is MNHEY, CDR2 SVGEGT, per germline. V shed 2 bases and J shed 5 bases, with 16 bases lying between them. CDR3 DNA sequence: TGTGCCAGCAGTTACCCCGGACATTCGAAGAGAAACACCATATATTTT. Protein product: CASSYPGHSKRNTIYF.

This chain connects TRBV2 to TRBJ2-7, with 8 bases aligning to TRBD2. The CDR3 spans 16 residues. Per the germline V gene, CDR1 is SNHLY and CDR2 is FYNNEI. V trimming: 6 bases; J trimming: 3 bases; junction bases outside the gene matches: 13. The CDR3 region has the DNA TGTGCCAGCAGCGGCCAAGGACTAGCCACCTACTACGAGCAGTACTTC. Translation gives CASSGQGLATYYEQYF.

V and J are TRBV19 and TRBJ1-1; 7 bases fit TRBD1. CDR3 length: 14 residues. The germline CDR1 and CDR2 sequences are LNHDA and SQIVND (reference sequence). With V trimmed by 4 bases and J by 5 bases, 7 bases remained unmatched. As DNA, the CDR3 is TGTGCCAGTAGTACGACAGGGATTATGACTGAAGCTTTCTTT. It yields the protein CASSTTGIMTEAFF. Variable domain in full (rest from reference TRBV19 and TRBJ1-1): DGGITQSPKYLFRKEGQNVTLSCEQNLNHDAMYWYRQDPGQGLRLIYYSQIVNDFQKGDIAEGYSVSREKKESFPLTVTSAQKNPTAFYLCASSTTGIMTEAFFGQGTRLTVV.

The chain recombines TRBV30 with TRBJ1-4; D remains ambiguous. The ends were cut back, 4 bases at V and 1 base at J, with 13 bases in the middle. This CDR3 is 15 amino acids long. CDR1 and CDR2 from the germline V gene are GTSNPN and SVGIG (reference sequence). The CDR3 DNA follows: TGTGCCTGGACCCCCGTCAAGCTAACTAATGAAAAACTGTTTTTT. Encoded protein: CAWTPVKLTNEKLFF.

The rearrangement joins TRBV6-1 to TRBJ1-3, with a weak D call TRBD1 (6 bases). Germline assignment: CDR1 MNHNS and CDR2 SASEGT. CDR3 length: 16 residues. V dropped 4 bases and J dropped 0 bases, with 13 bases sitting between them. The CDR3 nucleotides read TGTGCCAGCAGTGTACTGGACAGTGGCTCTGGAAACACCATATATTTT. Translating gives CASSVLDSGSGNTIYF.

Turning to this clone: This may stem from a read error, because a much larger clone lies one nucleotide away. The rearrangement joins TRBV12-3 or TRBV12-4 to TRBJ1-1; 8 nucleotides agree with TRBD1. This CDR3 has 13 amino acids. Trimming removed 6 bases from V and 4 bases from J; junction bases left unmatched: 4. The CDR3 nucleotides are TGTGCCAGCAGCTTGGACAGGGTCACTGAAGCTTTCTTT. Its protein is CASSLDRVTEAFF.

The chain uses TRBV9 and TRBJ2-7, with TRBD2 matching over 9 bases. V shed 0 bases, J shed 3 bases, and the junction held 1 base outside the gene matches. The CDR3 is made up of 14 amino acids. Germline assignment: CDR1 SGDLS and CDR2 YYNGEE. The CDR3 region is CASSVGTSDYEQYF. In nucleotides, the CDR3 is TGTGCCAGCAGCGTAGGGACTAGCGACTACGAGCAGTACTTC.

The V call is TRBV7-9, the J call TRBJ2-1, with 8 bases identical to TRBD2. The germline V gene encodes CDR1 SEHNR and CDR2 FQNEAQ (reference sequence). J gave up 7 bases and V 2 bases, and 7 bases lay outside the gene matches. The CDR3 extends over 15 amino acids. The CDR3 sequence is CASSLSGRLGNEQFF. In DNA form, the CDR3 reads TGTGCCAGCAGCTTAAGCGGGAGATTAGGGAATGAGCAGTTCTTC.

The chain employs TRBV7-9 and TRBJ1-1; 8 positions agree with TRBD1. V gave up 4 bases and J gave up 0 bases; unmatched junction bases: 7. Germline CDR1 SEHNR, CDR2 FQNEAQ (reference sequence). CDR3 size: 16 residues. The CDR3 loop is CASSYGQGDLNTEAFF. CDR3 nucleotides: TGTGCCAGCAGCTACGGACAGGGAGATCTGAACACTGAAGCTTTCTTT.

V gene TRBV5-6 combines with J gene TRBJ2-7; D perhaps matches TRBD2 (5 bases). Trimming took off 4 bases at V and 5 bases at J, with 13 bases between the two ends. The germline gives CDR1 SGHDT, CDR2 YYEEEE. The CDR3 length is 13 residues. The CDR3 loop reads CASSADLANEQYF. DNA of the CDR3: TGTGCCAGCAGCGCCGACCTAGCCAACGAGCAGTACTTC.

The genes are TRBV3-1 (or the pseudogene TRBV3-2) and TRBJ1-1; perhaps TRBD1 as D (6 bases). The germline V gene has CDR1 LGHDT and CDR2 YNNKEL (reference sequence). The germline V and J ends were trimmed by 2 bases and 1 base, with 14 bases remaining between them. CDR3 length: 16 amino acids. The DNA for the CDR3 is TGTGCCAGCAGCCAACTTATGACACAGGGGAACACTGAAGCTTTCTTT. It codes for CASSQLMTQGNTEAFF.

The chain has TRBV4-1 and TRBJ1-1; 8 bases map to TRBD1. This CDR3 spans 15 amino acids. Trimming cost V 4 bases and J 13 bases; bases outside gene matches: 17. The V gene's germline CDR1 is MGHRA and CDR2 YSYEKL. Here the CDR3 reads CASSLGASVQGGGFF. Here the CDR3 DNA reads TGCGCCAGCAGCCTAGGAGCGTCCGTACAGGGGGGGGGTTTCTTT.

The CDR3 sequence: CASSRNSGQSYGYTF. The CDR3, as DNA: TGTGCCAGCAGTCGAAACTCGGGACAGAGCTATGGCTACACCTTC. V is TRBV28 and J is TRBJ1-2; TRBD1 matches 7 bases. The CDR3 runs to 15 residues. The V gene's germline CDR1 is MDHEN and CDR2 SYDVKM. Losses at the gene ends were 5 bases for V and 4 bases for J; bases not matched to a gene: 10.